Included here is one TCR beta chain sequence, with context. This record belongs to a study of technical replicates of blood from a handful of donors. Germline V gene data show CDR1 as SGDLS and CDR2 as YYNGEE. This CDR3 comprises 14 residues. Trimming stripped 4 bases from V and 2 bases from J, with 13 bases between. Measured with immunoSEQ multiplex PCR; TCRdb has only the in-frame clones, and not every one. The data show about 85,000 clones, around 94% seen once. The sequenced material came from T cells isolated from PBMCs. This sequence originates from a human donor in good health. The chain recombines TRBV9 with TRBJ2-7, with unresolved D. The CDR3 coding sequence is TGTGCCAGCAGCTTTAAACGGGTTACCTACGAGCAGTACTTC. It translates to CASSFKRVTYEQYF.